The 25 T cell receptor beta chains below come from one sample, sequenced in a study of control samples from healthy donors and cancer patients (dated by TCRdb to the early 2020s). The library was made by the immunoSEQ multiplex PCR assay. TCRdb obtained this table from immuneACCESS and retained in-frame rearrangements with V and J assigned. These tables miss some clones; where compared with another copy, unresolved V genes account for less than half of the shortfall, and the remainder is unexplained. Across this sample there are around 180,000 clones, with about 90% seen only once. The ten largest clones add up to over 4% of the sample. What was sequenced was blood. The receptors originated from a woman aged 25 to 39 in good health.

The V gene is TRBV9, the J gene TRBJ2-1; D tentatively fits TRBD1 or TRBD2 (5 bases each). Germline V gene data show CDR1 as SGDLS and CDR2 as YYNGEE. The CDR3 loop spans 15 amino acids. V lost 7 bases and J lost 2, with 16 bases in between. The DNA of the CDR3 is TGTGCCAGCGCCAGGGACCCCGAACCCTACAATGAGCAGTTCTTC. It yields the protein CASARDPEPYNEQFF.

The chain uses TRBV7-2 and TRBJ2-1; 9 bases line up with TRBD2. CDR3 length equals 16 residues. Germline lookup yields CDR1 SGHTA and CDR2 FQGNSA. V gave up 4 bases and J gave up 1 base; unmatched junction bases: 5. In nucleotides, the CDR3 is TGTGCCAGCAGCTCTCCAGCGGGAGGATCCTACAATGAGCAGTTCTTC. Translating it yields CASSSPAGGSYNEQFF.

The sample holds a few counts of this clone. J is TRBJ2-3 and V is TRBV24-1; TRBD1 or TRBD2 may be the D gene (6 bases each). The ends were cut back, 9 bases at V and 0 bases at J, with 12 bases in the middle. Per germline, CDR1 KGHDR and CDR2 SFDVKD. The CDR3 runs 14 residues. The CDR3 is CATRRGPSTDTQYF. CDR3 coding DNA: TGTGCCACCCGCCGGGGGCCAAGCACAGATACGCAGTATTTT.

The chain couples TRBV28 to TRBJ1-4; D gene unclear. The CDR3 is made up of 12 amino acids. With 5 bases removed from V and 8 bases from J, the gap between germline ends came to 9 bases. CDR1 is MDHEN and CDR2 is SYDVKM in the germline V gene. Here the CDR3 reads CASSPAWEKLFF. In nucleotides, the CDR3 is TGTGCCAGCAGTCCCGCATGGGAAAAACTGTTTTTT.

The sample holds one count of this clone. This chain uses TRBV27 with TRBJ2-7; maybe TRBD2 (6 bases). With 3 bases removed from V and 4 bases from J, the gap between germline ends came to 13 bases. This CDR3 has 14 amino acids. The germline CDR1 and CDR2 sequences are MNHEY and SMNVEV (reference sequence). The CDR3 nucleotides are TGTGCCAGCAGTTTCGGAGGGAGAAGGTACGAGCAGTACTTC. Translation: CASSFGGRRYEQYF.

This clone is a singleton in its sample. This rearrangement joins TRBV9 to TRBJ2-1; 9 bases are shared with TRBD1. CDR3 size: 15 residues. Per the germline V gene, CDR1 is SGDLS and CDR2 is YYNGEE. V lost 0 bases and J lost 2; bases outside the gene matches: 0. CDR3 in amino acids: CASSVGTGAYNEQFF. For the CDR3, the DNA is TGTGCCAGCAGCGTAGGGACAGGGGCCTACAATGAGCAGTTCTTC.

The chain carries TRBV28 and TRBJ2-7; D perhaps matches TRBD2 (5 bases). From germline, CDR1 is MDHEN and CDR2 SYDVKM. The V gene lost 7 bases and the J gene lost 8 bases, with 18 bases spanning the gap. The CDR3 runs 13 residues. The CDR3 DNA is TGTGCCAGCACTATCCTAAACGGGGAAAAGCAGTACTTC. It codes for CASTILNGEKQYF. The variable domain in full, with the rest retrieved from reference TRBV28 and TRBJ2-7, is DVKVTQSSRYLVKRTGEKVFLECVQDMDHENMFWYRQDPGLGLRLIYFSYDVKMKEKGDIPEGYSVSREKKERFSLILESASTNQTSMYLCASTILNGEKQYFGPGTRLTVT.

The chain links TRBV19 to TRBJ2-5; 11 nucleotides line up with TRBD1. V trimming: 7 bases; J trimming: 5 bases; junction bases outside the gene matches: 12. The CDR3 sequence is 16 residues long. Per germline, CDR1 LNHDA and CDR2 SQIVND (reference sequence). For the CDR3, the DNA is TGTGCCAGTACTAACGCCGGGACAGGGGGTCGGGAGACCCAGTACTTC. Its protein is CASTNAGTGGRETQYF.

CDR3 sequence: CASSFGGQNYGYTF. In nucleotides, the CDR3 is TGTGCCAGCAGCTTCGGGGGACAGAACTATGGCTACACCTTC. The chain combines TRBV5-6 with TRBJ1-2; TRBD1 agrees at 7 bases. This CDR3 has 14 residues. J was trimmed by 2 bases and V by 2 bases; bases with no gene match: 3. In germline, CDR1 is SGHDT, CDR2 YYEEEE.

The chain carries TRBV15 and TRBJ2-1; D remains unclear. The V end lost 2 bases, the J end lost 7 bases, and 6 bases lay between the germline ends. Germline V gene sequence: CDR1 LNHNV, CDR2 YYDKDF (reference sequence). The CDR3 extends over 12 amino acids. CDR3: CATSRLINEQFF. Here the CDR3 DNA reads TGTGCCACCAGCAGACTGATAAATGAGCAGTTCTTC.

The J gene is TRBJ2-5, the V gene TRBV29-1; 7 nucleotides align to TRBD2. Germline CDR1 is SQVTM and CDR2 is ANQGSEA. CDR3 length: 11 amino acids. After removal of 7 bases from V and 4 bases from J, the junction contained 3 bases not matched to a gene. The CDR3 here is CSAREGETQYF. CDR3 nucleotide sequence: TGCAGCGCCAGGGAGGGAGAGACCCAGTACTTC.

This clone was recorded once. The V and J genes are TRBV11-3 and TRBJ2-1; no firm D call. Germline CDR1 is SGHNT and CDR2 is YENEEA. V was cut by 0 bases and J by 4 bases, with 4 bases left in between. This CDR3 region has 13 residues. The CDR3 spells CASSLEGYNEQFF. The CDR3 DNA reads TGTGCCAGCAGCTTAGAGGGTTACAATGAGCAGTTCTTC.

Notes on this clone: Within the sample, other DNA sequences also encode this same CDR3. The J gene is TRBJ2-7, the V gene TRBV28; no definite D call. V lost 2 bases and J lost 1, with 6 bases in between. The germline gives CDR1 MDHEN, CDR2 SYDVKM. CDR3 length: 13 amino acids. The CDR3 sequence: CASSLMGSYEQYF. CDR3 DNA sequence: TGTGCCAGCAGTTTAATGGGATCCTACGAGCAGTACTTC.

J is TRBJ2-3 and V is TRBV19; TRBD1 aligns across 7 bases. Germline CDR1 is LNHDA and CDR2 is SQIVND (reference sequence). Trimming at V came to 4 bases and at J to 0 bases, leaving 7 bases not matched to a gene. The CDR3 sequence is 16 residues long. The CDR3 nucleotides read TGTGCCAGTAGTAAAGGACAGGAGACTAGCACAGATACGCAGTATTTT. This codes for CASSKGQETSTDTQYF.

V and J are TRBV19 and TRBJ1-2; no clear D. Germline V gene sequence: CDR1 LNHDA, CDR2 SQIVND (reference sequence). The CDR3 length is 13 residues. V was clipped by 1 base and J by 4 bases, with 7 bases between them. CDR3 in amino acids: CASSIARRYGYTF. The CDR3 region has the DNA TGTGCCAGTAGTATAGCTCGTCGCTATGGCTACACCTTC.

This clone was counted once. The chain employs TRBV19 and TRBJ2-1; 8 bases are shared with TRBD1. The CDR3 runs to 16 residues. Germline V gene lookup returns CDR1 LNHDA and CDR2 SQIVND (reference sequence). J was trimmed by 4 bases and V by 6 bases; bases with no gene match: 11. The CDR3 region is CASSQGTGGKYNEQFF. DNA of the CDR3: TGTGCCAGTAGCCAAGGGACAGGTGGTAAATACAATGAGCAGTTCTTC.

This chain joins TRBV30 and TRBJ2-2; D unresolved. V lost 1 base, J lost 7 bases, and 10 bases lay in between. The germline V gene has CDR1 GTSNPN and CDR2 SVGIG (reference sequence). The CDR3 extends over 13 amino acids. This CDR3 is CAWSGLLGGELFF. The CDR3 nucleotides read TGTGCCTGGAGTGGACTGCTGGGCGGGGAGCTGTTTTTT.

The genes are TRBV28 and TRBJ2-3; 14 bases map to TRBD2. Trimming took 2 bases from V and 8 from J; bases not matched to a gene: 9. The CDR3 contains 17 residues. CDR1 and CDR2 from the germline V gene are MDHEN and SYDVKM. The CDR3 protein is CASSLEFGTSGRSTQYF. As DNA, the CDR3 is TGTGCCAGCAGTTTAGAGTTCGGGACTAGCGGGAGAAGTACGCAGTATTTT.

This clone is a singleton in its sample. Relative to the germline gene, one junction end is altered; a read error may explain this. The chain recombines TRBV24-1 with TRBJ2-1; 12 nucleotides match TRBD1. The CDR3 has 17 residues. Germline-derived CDR1 and CDR2 are KGHDR and SFDVKD. This CDR3 reads CATSDWDRGLIYNEQFF. In nucleotides, the CDR3 is TGTGCTACCAGTGATTGGGACAGGGGGCTAATCTACAATGAGCAGTTCTTC.

This clone was picked up one time. This sequence joins TRBV2 and TRBJ2-7; unclear D gene. The V end lost 6 bases, the J end lost 0 bases, and 9 bases lay between the germline ends. The CDR3 has 13 residues. Germline loops: CDR1 SNHLY, CDR2 FYNNEI. Here the CDR3 DNA reads TGTGCCAGCAGGAACGACGGCTCCTACGAGCAGTACTTC. Its protein product is CASRNDGSYEQYF.

This clone was counted only a few times. The rearrangement uses TRBV5-1 and TRBJ2-3, with TRBD2 matching 11 bases. This CDR3 is 16 amino acids long. The germline CDR1 and CDR2 sequences are SGHRS and YFSETQ. The trim removed 3 bases at V and 3 bases at J, leaving 6 bases unmatched. In DNA, the CDR3 is TGCGCCAGCAGCTCTTTTACTAGCGGGGGAACAGATACGCAGTATTTT. Translating gives CASSSFTSGGTDTQYF.

CDR3 nucleotides: TGTGCCAGTAGTCCGACGGGACCTTTGAGCTCTGGAAACACCATATATTTT. Translating it yields CASSPTGPLSSGNTIYF. The rearrangement joins TRBV19 to TRBJ1-3; D perhaps matches TRBD1 (5 bases). This CDR3 has 17 residues. Between the trimmed V and J ends, which lost 5 bases and 0 bases, there was a span of 17 bases. Germline CDR1 reads LNHDA; CDR2 reads SQIVND (reference sequence). The whole variable domain, remainder taken from reference TRBV19 and TRBJ1-3, is DGGITQSPKYLFRKEGQNVTLSCEQNLNHDAMYWYRQDPGQGLRLIYYSQIVNDFQKGDIAEGYSVSREKKESFPLTVTSAQKNPTAFYLCASSPTGPLSSGNTIYFGEGSWLTVV.

V usage is TRBV11-2 and J usage is TRBJ1-1; TRBD1 might be the D (5 bases). Trimming removed 2 bases at V and 2 bases at J, with 12 bases between. This CDR3 is 15 amino acids long. Germline V CDR1 and CDR2: SGHAT, FQNNGV. The CDR3 DNA follows: TGTGCCAGCAGCTTAAGGGGAGGCCGAAACACTGAAGCTTTCTTT. Protein product: CASSLRGGRNTEAFF.

A single count supports this clone. The chain carries TRBV4-1 and TRBJ2-3, with 10 bases fitting TRBD2. CDR3 length equals 18 residues. Trimming cost V 1 base and J 2 bases; bases outside gene matches: 9. Per the germline V gene, CDR1 is MGHRA and CDR2 is YSYEKL. CDR3 coding DNA: TGCGCCAGCAGCCAAGGGCTAGCGGGAGCTGGGCACACAGATACGCAGTATTTT. Protein: CASSQGLAGAGHTDTQYF.

The chain joins TRBV6-5 to TRBJ2-7; D not certain. The CDR3 has 11 amino acids. The V gene's germline CDR1 is MNHEY and CDR2 SVGAGI. V was clipped by 7 bases and J by 3 bases, with 7 bases between them. This CDR3 is CASINYYEQYV. Here the CDR3 DNA reads TGTGCCAGCATTAACTACTACGAGCAGTACGTC.